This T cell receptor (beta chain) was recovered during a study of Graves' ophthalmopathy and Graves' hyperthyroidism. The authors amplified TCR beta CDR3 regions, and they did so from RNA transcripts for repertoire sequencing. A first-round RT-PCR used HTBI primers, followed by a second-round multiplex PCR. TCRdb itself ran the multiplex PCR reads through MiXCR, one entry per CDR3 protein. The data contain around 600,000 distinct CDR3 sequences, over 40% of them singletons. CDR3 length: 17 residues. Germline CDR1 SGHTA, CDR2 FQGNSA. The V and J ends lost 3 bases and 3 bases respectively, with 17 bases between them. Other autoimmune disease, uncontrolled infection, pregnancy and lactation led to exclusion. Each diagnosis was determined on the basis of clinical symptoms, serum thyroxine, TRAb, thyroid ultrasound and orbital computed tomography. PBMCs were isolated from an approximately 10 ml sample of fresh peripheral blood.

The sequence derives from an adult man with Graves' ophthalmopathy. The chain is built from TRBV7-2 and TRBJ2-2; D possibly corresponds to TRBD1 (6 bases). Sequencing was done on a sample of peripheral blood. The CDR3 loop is CASSFARGGTDTGELFF. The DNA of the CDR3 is TGTGCCAGCAGCTTCGCCCGAGGGGGAACGGACACCGGGGAGCTGTTTTTT.